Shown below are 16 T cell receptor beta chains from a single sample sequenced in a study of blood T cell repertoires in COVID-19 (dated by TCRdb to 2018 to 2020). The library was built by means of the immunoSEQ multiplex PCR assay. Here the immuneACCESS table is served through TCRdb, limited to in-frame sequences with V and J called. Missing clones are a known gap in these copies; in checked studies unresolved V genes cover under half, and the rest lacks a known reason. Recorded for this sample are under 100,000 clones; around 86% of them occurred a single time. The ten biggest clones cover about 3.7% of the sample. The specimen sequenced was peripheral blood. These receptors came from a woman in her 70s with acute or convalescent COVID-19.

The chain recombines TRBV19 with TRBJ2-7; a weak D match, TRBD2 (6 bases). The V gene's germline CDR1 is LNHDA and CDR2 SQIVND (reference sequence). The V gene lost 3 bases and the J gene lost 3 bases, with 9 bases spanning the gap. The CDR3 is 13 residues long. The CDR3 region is CASSIVADYEQYF. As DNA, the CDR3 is TGTGCCAGTAGTATCGTAGCGGACTACGAGCAGTACTTC. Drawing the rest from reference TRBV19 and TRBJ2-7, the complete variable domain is DGGITQSPKYLFRKEGQNVTLSCEQNLNHDAMYWYRQDPGQGLRLIYYSQIVNDFQKGDIAEGYSVSREKKESFPLTVTSAQKNPTAFYLCASSIVADYEQYFGPGTRLTVT.

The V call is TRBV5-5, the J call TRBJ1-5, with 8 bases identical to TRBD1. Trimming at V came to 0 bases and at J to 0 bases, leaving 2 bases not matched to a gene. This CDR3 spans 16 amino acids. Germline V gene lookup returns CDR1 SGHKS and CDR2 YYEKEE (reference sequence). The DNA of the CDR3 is TGTGCCAGCAGCTTGGCAGGGGGCCTTAGCAATCAGCCCCAGCATTTT. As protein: CASSLAGGLSNQPQHF.

CDR3 sequence (DNA): TGTGCCAGCGGCAGAACCCCAGCGGCTAATGAAAAACTGTTTTTT. This codes for CASGRTPAANEKLFF. The chain employs TRBV7-9 and TRBJ1-4; D is ambiguous. This CDR3 has 15 residues. In germline, CDR1 is SEHNR, CDR2 FQNEAQ (reference sequence). Deletions cut 8 bases from V and 3 bases from J, with 16 bases between.

CDR3 amino acids: CASSTGQGGIEQYF. CDR3 DNA sequence: TGTGCCAGTAGTACAGGACAGGGAGGGATCGAGCAGTACTTC. V and J are TRBV19 and TRBJ2-7; weak D call: TRBD1 (8 bases). The CDR3 loop spans 14 amino acids. Germline values: CDR1 LNHDA, CDR2 SQIVND (reference sequence). The V end lost 4 bases, the J end lost 6 bases, and 16 bases lay between the germline ends.

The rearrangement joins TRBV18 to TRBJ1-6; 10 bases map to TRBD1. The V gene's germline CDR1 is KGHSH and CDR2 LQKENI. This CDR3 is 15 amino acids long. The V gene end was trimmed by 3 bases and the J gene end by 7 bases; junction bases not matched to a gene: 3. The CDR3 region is CASSPPTGGNSPLHF. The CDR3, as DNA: TGTGCCAGCTCACCTCCGACAGGGGGCAATTCACCCCTCCACTTT.

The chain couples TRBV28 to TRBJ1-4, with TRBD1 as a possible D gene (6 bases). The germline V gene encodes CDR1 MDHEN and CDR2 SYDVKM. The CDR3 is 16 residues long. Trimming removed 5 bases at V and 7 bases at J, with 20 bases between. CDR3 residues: CASSRAGVRAFEKLFF. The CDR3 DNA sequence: TGTGCCAGCAGTAGGGCAGGGGTTCGTGCTTTTGAAAAACTGTTTTTT.

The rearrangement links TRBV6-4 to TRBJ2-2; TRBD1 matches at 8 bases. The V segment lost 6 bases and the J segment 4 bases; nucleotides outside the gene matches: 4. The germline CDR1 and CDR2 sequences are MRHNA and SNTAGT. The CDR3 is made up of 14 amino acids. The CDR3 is CASRGDRSTGELFF. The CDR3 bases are TGTGCCAGCAGGGGGGACAGGTCCACCGGGGAGCTGTTTTTT.

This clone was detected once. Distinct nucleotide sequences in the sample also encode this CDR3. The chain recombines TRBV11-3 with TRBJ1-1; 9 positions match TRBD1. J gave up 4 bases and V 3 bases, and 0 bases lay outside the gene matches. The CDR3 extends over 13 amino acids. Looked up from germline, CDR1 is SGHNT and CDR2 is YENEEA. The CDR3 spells CASSLTGGTEAFF. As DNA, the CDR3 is TGTGCCAGCAGCTTGACAGGGGGCACTGAAGCTTTCTTT.

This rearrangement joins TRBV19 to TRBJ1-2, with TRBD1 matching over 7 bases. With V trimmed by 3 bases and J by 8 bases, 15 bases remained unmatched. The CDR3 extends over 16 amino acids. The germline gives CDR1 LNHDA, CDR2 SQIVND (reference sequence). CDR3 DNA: TGTGCCAGTAGTATCTCCCACGCCGGGACAGTGTCGGGCTACACCTTC. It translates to CASSISHAGTVSGYTF.

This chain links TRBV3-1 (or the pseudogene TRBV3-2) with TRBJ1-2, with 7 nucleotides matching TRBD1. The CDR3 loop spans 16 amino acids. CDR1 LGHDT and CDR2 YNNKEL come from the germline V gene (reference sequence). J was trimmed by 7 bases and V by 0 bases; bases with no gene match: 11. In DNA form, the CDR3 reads TGTGCCAGCAGCCAAGAATTCGCACAGGGGTACGCTGGCTACACCTTC. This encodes CASSQEFAQGYAGYTF.

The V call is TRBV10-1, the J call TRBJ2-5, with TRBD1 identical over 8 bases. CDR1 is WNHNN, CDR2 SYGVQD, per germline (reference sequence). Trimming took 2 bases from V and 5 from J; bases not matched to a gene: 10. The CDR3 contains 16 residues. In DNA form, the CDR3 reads TGCGCCAGCAGTGAGGCGGACAGGGTGACGCGTGAGACCCAGTACTTC. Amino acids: CASSEADRVTRETQYF.

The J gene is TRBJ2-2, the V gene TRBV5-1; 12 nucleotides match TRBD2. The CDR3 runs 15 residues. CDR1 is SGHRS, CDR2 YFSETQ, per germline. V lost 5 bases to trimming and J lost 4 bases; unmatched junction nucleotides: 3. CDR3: CASRLAGGPTGELFF. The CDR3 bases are TGCGCCAGCAGACTAGCGGGAGGACCCACCGGGGAGCTGTTTTTT.

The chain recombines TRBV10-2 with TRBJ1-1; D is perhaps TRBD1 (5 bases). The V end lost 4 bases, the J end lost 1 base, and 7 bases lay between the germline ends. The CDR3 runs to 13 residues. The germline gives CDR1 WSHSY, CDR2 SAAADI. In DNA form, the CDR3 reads TGCGCCAGCAGTGGACAGACGAACACTGAAGCTTTCTTT. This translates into CASSGQTNTEAFF.

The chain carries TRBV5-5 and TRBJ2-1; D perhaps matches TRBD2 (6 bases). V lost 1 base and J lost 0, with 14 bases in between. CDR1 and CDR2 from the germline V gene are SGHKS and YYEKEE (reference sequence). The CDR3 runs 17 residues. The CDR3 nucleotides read TGTGCCAGCAGCTTGTACAGCGGGCGGAGCTCCTACAATGAGCAGTTCTTC. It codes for CASSLYSGRSSYNEQFF.

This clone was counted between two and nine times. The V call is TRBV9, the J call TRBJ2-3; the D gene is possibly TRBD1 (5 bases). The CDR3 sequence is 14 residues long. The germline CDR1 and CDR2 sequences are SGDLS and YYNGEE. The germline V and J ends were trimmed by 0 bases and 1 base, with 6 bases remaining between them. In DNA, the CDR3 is TGTGCCAGCAGCGTAGGGACACGCACAGATACGCAGTATTTT. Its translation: CASSVGTRTDTQYF.

The chain's CDR3 is CASSNRDTNQPQHF. CDR3 coding DNA: TGTGCCAGTAGCAACCGGGACACCAATCAGCCCCAGCATTTT. The chain uses TRBV19 and TRBJ1-5, with a weak D call TRBD1 (6 bases). Deletions cut 6 bases from V and 3 bases from J, with 12 bases between. Germline V gene data show CDR1 as LNHDA and CDR2 as SQIVND (reference sequence). The CDR3 spans 14 residues.